This T cell receptor (beta chain) was documented in a study of blood T cell repertoires in COVID-19. The overall study: Sites across the United States, Italy and Spain contributed samples from acute and convalescent COVID-19.

With 8 bases clipped from V and 6 bases from J, the junction kept 7 bases outside the gene matches. The CDR3 has 13 residues. Germline V gene lookup returns CDR1 SEHNR and CDR2 FQNEAQ (reference sequence). Study processing details: The authors estimated nucleated cell counts from reference gene primer amplification. Clones were read by immunoSEQ multiplex PCR, and TCRdb kept only the in-frame ones, dropping some. The V and J calls and the clone size are those of that table, but D and trimming were determined from the DNA. This sample has 80,000 to 100,000 clones, with about 80% found just once. Source material: peripheral blood. The source is a human donor in a cohort sampled during active COVID-19. The V and J genes are TRBV7-9 and TRBJ2-7; TRBD2 agrees at 10 bases. The CDR3, as DNA: TGTGCCAGCCGTCTAGCGGGAGAAGGCGAGCAGTACTTC. Translating it yields CASRLAGEGEQYF.